A selection of T cell receptor beta chains follows, all from one sample in a study of shared clonotypes between healthy human individuals. The assay was immunoSEQ multiplex PCR, and TCRdb's table has in-frame clones only and misses some. The sample contains about 2.4 million clones, under 95% of which appear only once. The sample comprised naive CD4+ T cells from PBMCs. The receptors were gathered from a man aged 18-30 years in good health. Some clones in this sample may be carry-over from other donors' samples. Both conserved end residues are part of each CDR3. Fields, in order: V gene, J gene, CDR3 protein.

v_call: TRBV19
j_call: TRBJ2-5
cdr3_aa: CASSIRSSGSVGTQYF

v_call: TRBV19
j_call: TRBJ2-3
cdr3_aa: CASSIAGQEIIHRYTQYF

v_call: TRBV28
j_call: NA
cdr3_aa: CASNLGGAVYEQYF

v_call: TRBV5-1
j_call: TRBJ2-1
cdr3_aa: CASSFLEGRYNEQFF

v_call: TRBV5-4
j_call: TRBJ2-1
cdr3_aa: CASSSLFRDDEQFF

v_call: TRBV30
j_call: TRBJ2-3
cdr3_aa: CAWSGGHSTDTQYF

v_call: TRBV12-5
j_call: TRBJ2-6
cdr3_aa: CASGLWSSSGANVLTF

v_call: TRBV28
j_call: TRBJ2-3
cdr3_aa: CASEPNTGGIADTQYF

v_call: TRBV7-3
j_call: TRBJ2-1
cdr3_aa: CASSTGTNNEQFF

v_call: TRBV7-3
j_call: TRBJ2-1
cdr3_aa: CASSVGTSGTEQFF

v_call: TRBV9
j_call: TRBJ2-6
cdr3_aa: CASSVGDRASGANVLTF

v_call: TRBV7-2
j_call: TRBJ2-1
cdr3_aa: CASSEEPGRYGEQFF

v_call: TRBV28
j_call: TRBJ1-1
cdr3_aa: CASSLVGNTEAFF

v_call: TRBV9
j_call: TRBJ2-5
cdr3_aa: CASSGSGRETQYF

v_call: TRBV5-5
j_call: TRBJ1-1
cdr3_aa: CASSFRLNTEAFF

v_call: TRBV19
j_call: TRBJ1-6
cdr3_aa: CASSKGTDNSPLHF

v_call: TRBV9
j_call: TRBJ1-2
cdr3_aa: CASSQVRTGWYGYTF

v_call: TRBV25-1
j_call: TRBJ1-1
cdr3_aa: CASSDYYPGTEAFF

v_call: TRBV18
j_call: TRBJ2-7
cdr3_aa: CASSPSVGGTYEQYF

v_call: TRBV4-1
j_call: TRBJ2-2
cdr3_aa: CASSQGLANTGELFF

v_call: TRBV14
j_call: TRBJ1-2
cdr3_aa: CASSPPGQRSYGYTF

v_call: TRBV29-1
j_call: TRBJ1-5
cdr3_aa: CSVEVGGGQPQHF

v_call: TRBV28
j_call: TRBJ1-5
cdr3_aa: CASSPGHWGSGQPQHF

v_call: TRBV2
j_call: TRBJ2-5
cdr3_aa: CASSDGVGTQYF

v_call: TRBV4-3
j_call: TRBJ1-4
cdr3_aa: CASSRGLLDRENEKLFF

v_call: TRBV10-1
j_call: TRBJ1-2
cdr3_aa: CASSGPGSYGYTF

v_call: TRBV4-2
j_call: TRBJ2-7
cdr3_aa: CASSQDTAGYEQYF

v_call: TRBV7-2
j_call: TRBJ2-5
cdr3_aa: CASSPRLAGGQETQYF

v_call: TRBV7-8
j_call: TRBJ2-5
cdr3_aa: CASSLKRWVRGETQYF

v_call: TRBV19
j_call: TRBJ2-3
cdr3_aa: CASSISGAGTDTQYF

v_call: TRBV6-4
j_call: TRBJ2-5
cdr3_aa: CASSDPTGRGPETQYF

v_call: TRBV6-1
j_call: TRBJ1-1
cdr3_aa: CASSWGANTEAFF

v_call: TRBV30
j_call: TRBJ2-1
cdr3_aa: CAAVGGSSYNEQFF

v_call: TRBV11-3
j_call: TRBJ1-1
cdr3_aa: CASSLGANTEAFF

v_call: TRBV9
j_call: TRBJ1-1
cdr3_aa: CASSSRWGAREEAFF

v_call: TRBV7-3
j_call: TRBJ2-2
cdr3_aa: CASSSDRNTGELFF

v_call: TRBV18
j_call: TRBJ2-6
cdr3_aa: CASSLIHSGANVLTF

v_call: TRBV18
j_call: TRBJ2-4
cdr3_aa: CASSPTDKNIQYF

v_call: TRBV7-3
j_call: TRBJ2-1
cdr3_aa: CASSLTSPGSGRAGEQFF

v_call: TRBV11-2
j_call: TRBJ2-2
cdr3_aa: CASSTRTGGAGELFF

v_call: TRBV7-9
j_call: TRBJ2-1
cdr3_aa: CASSSILDRVFF

v_call: TRBV9
j_call: TRBJ2-2
cdr3_aa: CASSVRGNTGELFF

v_call: TRBV28
j_call: TRBJ2-1
cdr3_aa: CASSLLGGTGPYNEQFF

v_call: TRBV5-1
j_call: TRBJ2-2
cdr3_aa: CASSLAVGVPGELFF

v_call: TRBV27
j_call: TRBJ1-6
cdr3_aa: CASSWGFGSPLHF